Included here is one TCR beta chain sequence, with context. Generated by immunoSEQ multiplex PCR, the TCRdb table keeps only in-frame clones and is missing some. The sample has about 140,000 clones, around nine tenths seen once. The data originate from a study of T cell responses to AZD1222 COVID-19 vaccine. Looked up from germline, CDR1 is LNHNV and CDR2 is YYDKDF (reference sequence). The CDR3 has 16 amino acids. V lost 1 base and J lost 0, with 7 bases in between. The J gene is TRBJ1-6, the V gene TRBV15; no firm D call. The receptor was isolated from an adult who received the AZD1222 COVID-19 vaccine. This sample comprised peripheral blood, obtained 28 days after the second AZD1222 dose. The CDR3 DNA reads as TGTGCCACCAGCAGAGTCGCGAGCTCCTATAATTCACCCCTCCACTTT. Residues: CATSRVASSYNSPLHF.